This T cell receptor (beta chain) appears in the sequencing data of a study of blood T cells in healthy people across ages. General study findings and limits: TCR beta diversity correlated strongly with naive T cell percentage. When set beside aged donors, long-lived donors presented more naive CD4+ cells and higher diversity. The recorded TCR beta diversity per million T cells decreased in a roughly linear manner with age.

Trimming removed 6 bases at V and 0 bases at J, with 6 bases between. The germline CDR1 and CDR2 sequences are MNHEY and SVGAGI. The CDR3 contains 12 residues. The people who gave samples were healthy Caucasians from Russia, aged about 6 to 95. Alongside a J-beta primer mix, a sample-barcoded 5' primer served in a second PCR lasting roughly 7 to 11 cycles. TCRdb independently ran MiXCR on the 5' RACE reads; one entry per CDR3 protein. The sample lists approximately 350,000 distinct CDR3 sequences, approximately 52% occurring once. This clonotype showed up many times. Its specificity is not known. The chain links TRBV6-5 to TRBJ2-7; D remains ambiguous. The material sequenced was blood. The receptor was derived from a man aged 55 to 70 in good health. The CDR3 nucleotides read TGTGCCAGCAGCCAAAACTCCTACGAGCAGTACTTC. Translating it yields CASSQNSYEQYF.